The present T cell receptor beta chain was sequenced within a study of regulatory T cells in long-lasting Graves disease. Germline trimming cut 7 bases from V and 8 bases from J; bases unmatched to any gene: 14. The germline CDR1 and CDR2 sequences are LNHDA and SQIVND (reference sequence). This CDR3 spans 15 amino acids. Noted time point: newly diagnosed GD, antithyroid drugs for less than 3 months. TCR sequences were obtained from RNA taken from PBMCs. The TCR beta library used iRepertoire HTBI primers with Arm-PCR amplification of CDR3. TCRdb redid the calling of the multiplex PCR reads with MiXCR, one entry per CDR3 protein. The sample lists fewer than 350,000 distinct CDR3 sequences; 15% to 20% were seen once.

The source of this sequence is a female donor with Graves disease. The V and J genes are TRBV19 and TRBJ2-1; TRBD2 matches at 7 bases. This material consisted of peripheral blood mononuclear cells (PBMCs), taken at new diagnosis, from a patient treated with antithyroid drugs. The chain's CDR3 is CASTMGVGGSYEQFF. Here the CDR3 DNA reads TGTGCCAGTACCATGGGGGTGGGCGGGAGCTATGAGCAGTTCTTC.